This T cell receptor beta chain was retrieved from a study of Ad26.COV2.S vaccination and SARS-CoV-2 variants. Study in general: Participants got Ad26.COV2.S intramuscularly, once or twice 56 days apart. Regarding the study as a whole: The placebo group had lower spike-specific TCR breadth than the vaccine recipients did.

The treatment: around 19 received Ad26.COV2.S at low or high dose, single or two shots; 5 received placebo; per-sample allocation not given. The study sampled participants on day 63 after the first vaccine or placebo injection. For this clone: Its antigen remains unknown.

Using immunoSEQ multiplex PCR, the repertoire was profiled, and TCRdb retains in-frame clones only, with some absent. This sample has 350,000 to 450,000 clones, with approximately 90% found just once. This receptor was identified in a person aged 18-60 years who received the Ad26.COV2.S COVID-19 vaccine or a placebo. This specimen consisted of peripheral blood, obtained in a trial of Ad26.COV2.S vaccine versus placebo.

Here the CDR3 reads CASSHTSGEQFF. The CDR3 nucleotides are TGCGCCAGCAGCCACACTAGCGGGGAGCAGTTCTTC. The rearrangement links TRBV5-1 to TRBJ2-1; 9 bases match TRBD2. CDR3 length: 12 amino acids. Germline V CDR1 and CDR2: SGHRS, YFSETQ. V was pared by 4 bases and J by 10 bases, with 3 bases of the junction left unmatched.